This is a list of T cell receptor beta chains from one sample in a study of beta chain features in type 1 diabetes. The protocol was immunoSEQ multiplex PCR, while the TCRdb copy is restricted to in-frame clones and leaves out a portion. The sample holds under 250,000 clones, over 12% seen once. The material sequenced was naive CD4+ T cells from blood. The receptors were sampled from a woman between 35 and 50 years old in good health. The CDR3 runs from the conserved cysteine through the conserved F or W. The D gene is left open where the match is weak. Size is omitted from some rows. Given values are once, few, many or a class for expanded clones.

TRBV15	NA	13	once	TRBJ1-2	CATSREADYGYTF	TGTGCCACCAGCAGAGAGGCAGATTATGGCTACACCTTC
TRBV7-9	NA	16	few	TRBJ2-2	CASSLLPTERTGELFF	TGTGCCAGCAGCCTCCTCCCGACAGAGAGGACCGGGGAGCTGTTTTTT
TRBV19	NA	13	NA	TRBJ2-7	CASSSQGPYEQYF	TGTGCCAGTAGTAGCCAGGGCCCTTACGAGCAGTACTTC
TRBV10-2	NA	14	NA	TRBJ1-5	CASSEWGPFQPQHF	TGCGCCAGCAGTGAGTGGGGGCCTTTTCAGCCCCAGCATTTT
TRBV7-2	TRBD1	14	few	TRBJ2-1	CASSLEVGTAEQFF	TGTGCCAGCAGCTTAGAAGTCGGGACAGCCGAGCAGTTCTTC
TRBV5-1	NA	15	NA	TRBJ2-1	CASSLELAAYNEQFF	TGCGCCAGCAGCTTGGAACTAGCAGCCTACAATGAGCAGTTCTTC
TRBV7-8	NA	12	NA	TRBJ1-2	CASSPAGDGYTF	TGTGCCAGCAGCCCAGCGGGGGATGGCTACACCTTC
TRBV5-1	NA	13	NA	TRBJ1-4	CASTPDVGEKLFF	TGCGCCAGCACCCCTGATGTTGGCGAAAAACTGTTTTTT
TRBV19	NA	14	few	TRBJ2-5	CASSVGPGVETQYF	TGTGCCAGTAGTGTGGGACCAGGGGTCGAGACCCAGTACTTC
TRBV5-4	NA	18	NA	TRBJ2-3	CASSLVPRGRPSTDTQYF	TGTGCCAGCAGCTTGGTACCGCGGGGGCGCCCAAGCACAGATACGCAGTATTTT
TRBV2	NA	13	few	TRBJ2-5	CAGTQGGVETQYF	TGTGCCGGAACCCAAGGGGGGGTAGAGACCCAGTACTTC
TRBV6-1	NA	13	few	TRBJ1-5	CASRSRDLQPQHF	TGTGCCAGCAGAAGCAGGGATCTTCAGCCCCAGCATTTT
TRBV11-2	NA	14	few	TRBJ2-5	CASSLGTVWETQYF	TGTGCCAGCAGCTTAGGGACAGTATGGGAGACCCAGTACTTC
TRBV5-1	TRBD2	15	NA	TRBJ2-7	CASSLVLAGAYEQYF	TGCGCCAGCAGCTTGGTGTTAGCGGGAGCCTACGAGCAGTACTTC
TRBV10-1	TRBD2	16	few	TRBJ2-1	CASSESERGAYNEQFF	TGCGCCAGCAGTGAGTCGGAGCGGGGGGCCTACAATGAGCAGTTCTTC
TRBV5-4	NA	17	few	TRBJ2-6	CAASGGAAVSGANVLTF	TGTGCCGCGTCTGGGGGGGCAGCGGTCTCTGGGGCCAACGTCCTGACTTTC
TRBV19	NA	16	few	TRBJ1-1	CASSFLPGLANTEAFF	TGTGCCAGTAGTTTTCTTCCGGGACTAGCGAACACTGAAGCTTTCTTT
TRBV7-8	TRBD1	15	few	TRBJ1-2	CASSFTTGGGYGYTF	TGTGCCAGCAGCTTTACGACAGGGGGCGGGTATGGCTACACCTTC
TRBV7-9	NA	13	NA	TRBJ1-6	CASSSPGNSPLHF	TGTGCCAGCAGCTCGCCGGGAAATTCACCCCTCCACTTT
TRBV7-6	TRBD2	20	NA	TRBJ2-5	CASSPLGLAGGNPIQETQYF	TGTGCCAGCAGCCCCCTAGGCCTAGCGGGGGGAAACCCAATCCAAGAGACCCAGTACTTC
TRBV6-1	TRBD1	15	NA	TRBJ2-5	CASNPPGGAQETQYF	TGTGCCAGTAACCCCCCAGGGGGCGCCCAAGAGACCCAGTACTTC
TRBV6-5	TRBD2	16	few	TRBJ2-7	CASSYSHVGGEYEQYF	TGTGCCAGCAGTTACTCCCATGTCGGGGGGGAATACGAGCAGTACTTC
TRBV4-3	TRBD2	17	NA	TRBJ2-5	CASSPYLAGGGPETQYF	TGCGCCAGCAGCCCCTATTTAGCGGGGGGCGGGCCGGAGACCCAGTACTTC
TRBV6-6	NA	16	NA	TRBJ2-2	CASSPLDRSNTGELFF	TGTGCCAGCAGCCCTCTTGACAGGTCCAACACCGGGGAGCTGTTTTTT
TRBV13	NA	15	NA	TRBJ2-1	CASSPGLGAVNEQFF	TGTGCCAGCAGCCCCGGATTAGGGGCGGTCAATGAGCAGTTCTTC
TRBV29-1	TRBD1	13	NA	TRBJ1-3	CSVAGTGGNTIYF	TGCAGCGTCGCTGGGACAGGTGGAAACACCATATATTTT
TRBV9	NA	14	NA	TRBJ1-1	CASSVWEFGTEAFF	TGTGCCAGCAGCGTATGGGAGTTCGGCACTGAAGCTTTCTTT
TRBV5-4	TRBD1	14	few	TRBJ2-5	CASSQGQGQETQYF	TGTGCCAGCAGCCAAGGACAGGGGCAAGAGACCCAGTACTTC
TRBV9	TRBD1	16	NA	TRBJ1-6	CASSYSTGAPNSPLHF	TGTGCCAGCAGCTACTCGACAGGGGCTCCGAATTCACCCCTCCACTTT
TRBV4-1	NA	15	NA	TRBJ1-1	CASSQEQGVHTEAFF	TGCGCCAGCAGCCAAGAACAGGGAGTACACACTGAAGCTTTCTTT
TRBV9	TRBD1	16	NA	TRBJ2-3	CASSVGTGASTDTQYF	TGTGCCAGCAGCGTAGGGACAGGGGCTAGCACAGATACGCAGTATTTT
TRBV7-6	TRBD1	14	NA	TRBJ2-4	CASSPGQGGNIQYF	TGTGCCAGCAGCCCCGGACAGGGAGGAAACATTCAGTACTTC
TRBV19	NA	14	few	TRBJ1-1	CASSIGGPNTEAFF	TGTGCCAGTAGTATCGGGGGGCCGAACACTGAAGCTTTCTTT
TRBV5-1	TRBD2	15	few	TRBJ2-1	CASSRAGGPLNEQFF	TGCGCCAGCAGCCGAGCGGGGGGGCCGTTGAATGAGCAGTTCTTC
TRBV7-8	NA	13	NA	TRBJ1-2	CASSFARDYGYTF	TGTGCCAGCAGCTTCGCCAGGGACTATGGCTACACCTTC
TRBV6-5	TRBD2	16	few	TRBJ2-1	CASSSTLAGGQNEQFF	TGTGCCAGCAGTTCGACTCTAGCGGGGGGGCAAAATGAGCAGTTCTTC
TRBV19	NA	12	NA	TRBJ2-7	CASMNSPYEQYF	TGTGCCAGTATGAACAGCCCCTACGAGCAGTACTTC
TRBV15	TRBD2	16	few	TRBJ2-5	CATSRTRTSGAETQYF	TGTGCCACCAGCAGAACCCGGACTAGCGGGGCGGAGACCCAGTACTTC
TRBV9	TRBD1	15	NA	TRBJ2-7	CASSVAGTARHEQYF	TGTGCCAGCAGCGTAGCTGGGACAGCAAGGCACGAGCAGTACTTC
TRBV9	TRBD2	15	few	TRBJ2-3	CASSVVDSGRDTQYF	TGTGCCAGCAGCGTAGTGGATAGCGGGAGAGATACGCAGTATTTT
TRBV13	TRBD1	16	NA	TRBJ1-6	CASSLNPGQGASPLHF	TGTGCCAGCAGCCTGAACCCGGGACAGGGAGCTTCACCCCTCCACTTT
TRBV18	NA	16	NA	TRBJ1-5	CASSPPRAGANQPQHF	TGTGCCAGCTCACCCCCTCGGGCGGGAGCTAATCAGCCCCAGCATTTT
TRBV4-3	NA	13	few	TRBJ1-2	CASSAQGDYGYTF	TGCGCCAGCAGCGCCCAAGGGGATTATGGCTACACCTTC
TRBV14	TRBD1	20	few	TRBJ1-2	CASSQSPPGQGRLRNYGYTF	TGTGCCAGCAGCCAATCTCCTCCGGGACAGGGCCGACTTCGGAACTATGGCTACACCTTC
TRBV5-1	NA	16	few	TRBJ2-5	CASSFGTGGRGETQYF	TGCGCCAGCAGCTTTGGGACGGGGGGCCGAGGAGAGACCCAGTACTTC
TRBV5-1	TRBD2	15	NA	TRBJ2-7	CASSSDGGVGYEQYF	TGCGCCAGCAGCTCCGACGGGGGGGTGGGCTACGAGCAGTACTTC
TRBV7-8	NA	17	few	TRBJ1-1	CASSTTGRDVMNTEAFF	TGTGCCAGCTCAACAACAGGAAGGGATGTTATGAACACTGAAGCTTTCTTT
TRBV15	TRBD1	14	many	TRBJ2-5	CATSRDRVQETQYF	TGTGCCACCAGCAGGGACAGGGTCCAAGAGACCCAGTACTTC